The T cell receptor (beta chain) described here comes from a study of OX40 agonist ivuxolimab in advanced cancers. There are 15 residues in the CDR3. Trimming stripped 3 bases from V and 0 bases from J, with 10 bases between. Per germline, CDR1 SGHTA and CDR2 FQGNSA. The protocol was immunoSEQ multiplex PCR, while the TCRdb copy is restricted to in-frame clones and leaves out a portion. In the table there are tens of thousands of clones, around 86% of which are singletons. This clone was detected only once. This chain connects TRBV7-2 to TRBJ2-3, with D tentatively TRBD1 (6 bases). Source: CD4+ or CD8+ T cells sorted from blood, taken in a trial of the OX40 agonist ivuxolimab. The source of this sequence is an adult with an advanced solid tumor such as melanoma, head and neck, liver or kidney cancer. DNA for the CDR3: TGTGCCAGCAGCTTCGACAGGCACAGCACAGATACGCAGTATTTT. This encodes CASSFDRHSTDTQYF. The full variable domain, rest sourced from reference TRBV7-2 and TRBJ2-3, is GAGVSQSPSNKVTEKGKDVELRCDPISGHTALYWYRQSLGQGLEFLIYFQGNSAPDKSGLPSDRFSAERTGGSVSTLTIQRTQQEDSAVYLCASSFDRHSTDTQYFGPGTRLTVL.